This is a list of T cell receptor beta chains from one sample in a study of human T cells and chemical hapten exposure. TCRdb processed the RACE reads anew with MiXCR; each CDR3 protein has one entry. The sample lists some 89,000 distinct CDR3 sequences; roughly 10% were seen once. The sequencing here drew on whole blood, taken in connection with sensitization to the hapten diphenylcyclopropenone (DPC). These receptors were collected from a woman in her thirties with alopecia areata. Some clones in this sample may be carry-over from other donors' samples. CDR3s include the opening cysteine and the closing phenylalanine or tryptophan. Fields, in order: CDR3 protein, CDR3 DNA, J gene, clone size, D gene, V gene. D genes are given only for firm matches. Expanded clones get a size class; other rows say once, few or many, or leave the size out.

cdr3_aa: CASSELRGYEQYF; cdr3_nt: TGTGCCAGCAGTGAATTGAGGGGGTACGAGCAGTACTTC; j_call: TRBJ2-7; clone_size: few; d_call: .; v_call: TRBV2
cdr3_aa: CASSGTAGSPLHF; cdr3_nt: TGTGCCAGCTCCGGGACAGCGGGTTCACCCCTCCACTTT; j_call: TRBJ1-6; clone_size: many; d_call: TRBD1; v_call: TRBV2
cdr3_aa: CASSRQGDQPQHF; cdr3_nt: TGTGCCAGCAGCCGACAGGGTGACCAGCCCCAGCATTTT; j_call: TRBJ1-5; clone_size: many; d_call: TRBD1; v_call: TRBV6-6
cdr3_aa: CASSPRLSRRAYEQYF; cdr3_nt: TGTGCCAGCAGCCCACGGTTATCCCGGCGGGCCTACGAGCAGTACTTC; j_call: TRBJ2-7; clone_size: many; d_call: .; v_call: TRBV11-2
cdr3_aa: CSVEKGDEQYF; cdr3_nt: TGCAGCGTTGAAAAAGGAGACGAGCAGTACTTC; j_call: TRBJ2-7; clone_size: once; d_call: .; v_call: TRBV29-1
cdr3_aa: CASNLRTDSLANVLTF; cdr3_nt: TGTGCCAGCAACCTAAGGACCGATTCGTTGGCCAACGTCCTGACTTTC; j_call: TRBJ2-6; clone_size: .; d_call: .; v_call: TRBV7-9
cdr3_aa: CASSQNPGQEYEKLFF; cdr3_nt: TGTGCCAGCAGCCAAAACCCGGGACAGGAGTATGAAAAACTGTTTTTT; j_call: TRBJ1-4; clone_size: few; d_call: TRBD1; v_call: TRBV3-1
cdr3_aa: CASRTATELAYEQYF; cdr3_nt: TGTGCCAGCAGGACCGCTACAGAATTAGCCTACGAGCAGTACTTC; j_call: TRBJ2-7; clone_size: many; d_call: .; v_call: TRBV28
cdr3_aa: CASSPQIQRGGDTQYF; cdr3_nt: TGTGCCAGCAGCCCTCAGATCCAGCGGGGCGGAGATACGCAGTATTTT; j_call: TRBJ2-3; clone_size: many; d_call: TRBD2; v_call: TRBV4-2
cdr3_aa: CSARIRDRTTNYGYTF; cdr3_nt: TGCAGTGCTAGAATCCGGGACAGGACTACTAACTATGGCTACACCTTC; j_call: TRBJ1-2; clone_size: .; d_call: TRBD1; v_call: TRBV20-1
cdr3_aa: CASSAMDFEQFF; cdr3_nt: TGTGCCAGCAGTGCTATGGACTTTGAGCAGTTCTTC; j_call: TRBJ2-1; clone_size: .; d_call: .; v_call: TRBV2
cdr3_aa: CASSWWDSTDTQYF; cdr3_nt: TGTGCCAGCAGCTGGTGGGACAGCACAGATACGCAGTATTTT; j_call: TRBJ2-3; clone_size: few; d_call: .; v_call: TRBV5-5
cdr3_aa: CASSAQGLGWEQYF; cdr3_nt: TGCGCCAGCAGTGCACAGGGGTTGGGATGGGAGCAGTACTTC; j_call: TRBJ2-7; clone_size: many; d_call: TRBD1; v_call: TRBV10-2
cdr3_aa: CASSWGQGAYEQYF; cdr3_nt: TGTGCCAGCAGCTGGGGACAGGGGGCGTACGAGCAGTACTTC; j_call: TRBJ2-7; clone_size: .; d_call: TRBD1; v_call: TRBV7-6
cdr3_aa: CATSDTGFLWNEQFF; cdr3_nt: TGTGCCACCAGTGATACAGGTTTCCTTTGGAATGAGCAGTTCTTC; j_call: TRBJ2-1; clone_size: .; d_call: .; v_call: TRBV24-1
cdr3_aa: CASSPPLTNRYGYTF; cdr3_nt: TGTGCCAGCTCACCCCCCCTAACAAACCGCTATGGCTACACCTTC; j_call: TRBJ1-2; clone_size: many; d_call: .; v_call: TRBV18
cdr3_aa: CATDSGRSWEAFF; cdr3_nt: TGTGCCACAGACTCAGGGAGATCGTGGGAAGCTTTCTTT; j_call: TRBJ1-1; clone_size: .; d_call: .; v_call: TRBV6-2/TRBV6-3
cdr3_aa: CASTGRVGIQYF; cdr3_nt: TGTGCCAGCACAGGGCGGGTAGGCATTCAGTACTTC; j_call: TRBJ2-4; clone_size: many; d_call: .; v_call: TRBV25-1
cdr3_aa: CASSPGGAMNEQFF; cdr3_nt: TGTGCCAGCAGCCCCGGGGGGGCTATGAATGAGCAGTTCTTC; j_call: TRBJ2-1; clone_size: many; d_call: TRBD2; v_call: TRBV7-6
cdr3_aa: CASSLAISPSNEQFF; cdr3_nt: TGCGCCAGCAGCTTGGCCATCTCTCCGAGCAATGAGCAGTTCTTC; j_call: TRBJ2-1; clone_size: few; d_call: .; v_call: TRBV5-1
cdr3_aa: CSVETGTVPYEQYF; cdr3_nt: TGCAGCGTTGAGACAGGGACGGTGCCCTACGAGCAGTACTTC; j_call: TRBJ2-7; clone_size: few; d_call: TRBD1; v_call: TRBV29-1
cdr3_aa: CASSQEIVYNEQFF; cdr3_nt: TGCGCCAGCAGCCAAGAAATAGTCTACAATGAGCAGTTCTTC; j_call: TRBJ2-1; clone_size: .; d_call: .; v_call: TRBV4-3
cdr3_aa: CSVDGQGAAQPQHF; cdr3_nt: TGCAGCGTTGATGGGCAGGGGGCAGCTCAGCCCCAGCATTTT; j_call: TRBJ1-5; clone_size: many; d_call: TRBD1; v_call: TRBV29-1
cdr3_aa: CAISEHGTDSNQPQHF; cdr3_nt: TGTGCCATCAGTGAGCACGGGACAGATAGCAATCAGCCCCAGCATTTT; j_call: TRBJ1-5; clone_size: .; d_call: TRBD1; v_call: TRBV10-3
cdr3_aa: CASSYRRVGGPYNEQFF; cdr3_nt: TGTGCCAGCAGTTACAGGAGGGTAGGGGGACCCTACAATGAGCAGTTCTTC; j_call: TRBJ2-1; clone_size: .; d_call: .; v_call: TRBV6-6
cdr3_aa: CASRRDGANTGELFF; cdr3_nt: TGTGCCAGCCGCAGGGACGGAGCCAACACCGGGGAGCTGTTTTTT; j_call: TRBJ2-2; clone_size: many; d_call: .; v_call: TRBV6-5
cdr3_aa: CSVVTIANYGYTF; cdr3_nt: TGCAGCGTTGTTACGATAGCTAACTATGGCTACACCTTC; j_call: TRBJ1-2; clone_size: many; d_call: .; v_call: TRBV29-1
cdr3_aa: CSAPNLTGEQFF; cdr3_nt: TGCAGCGCCCCGAACTTAACGGGTGAGCAGTTCTTC; j_call: TRBJ2-1; clone_size: many; d_call: .; v_call: TRBV29-1
cdr3_aa: CSAYGTDPYNSPLHF; cdr3_nt: TGCAGTGCTTATGGGACAGATCCGTATAATTCACCCCTCCACTTT; j_call: TRBJ1-6; clone_size: many; d_call: TRBD1; v_call: TRBV20-1
cdr3_aa: CSGGVDTQYF; cdr3_nt: TGCAGCGGAGGGGTGGATACGCAGTATTTT; j_call: TRBJ2-3; clone_size: few; d_call: .; v_call: TRBV29-1
cdr3_aa: CASSGGTGGTGTEAFF; cdr3_nt: TGTGCCAGCAGTGGAGGGACAGGGGGAACGGGCACTGAAGCTTTCTTT; j_call: TRBJ1-1; clone_size: .; d_call: TRBD1; v_call: TRBV6-1
cdr3_aa: CSATNRGLNEKLFF; cdr3_nt: TGCAGTGCTACCAACAGGGGACTGAATGAAAAACTGTTTTTT; j_call: TRBJ1-4; clone_size: many; d_call: TRBD1; v_call: TRBV20-1
cdr3_aa: CASSLQALNTEAFF; cdr3_nt: TGTGCCAGCAGTCTTCAGGCTCTGAACACTGAAGCTTTCTTT; j_call: TRBJ1-1; clone_size: .; d_call: .; v_call: TRBV12-3/TRBV12-4
cdr3_aa: CASLLGVGSQNEQFF; cdr3_nt: TGTGCCAGCCTCCTTGGGGTGGGGTCCCAAAATGAGCAGTTCTTC; j_call: TRBJ2-1; clone_size: .; d_call: .; v_call: TRBV5-5
cdr3_aa: CAIENQSTDTQYF; cdr3_nt: TGTGCCATTGAAAATCAAAGCACAGATACGCAGTATTTT; j_call: TRBJ2-3; clone_size: many; d_call: .; v_call: TRBV14
cdr3_aa: CSVETDINTGELFF; cdr3_nt: TGCAGCGTTGAGACGGATATTAACACCGGGGAGCTGTTTTTT; j_call: TRBJ2-2; clone_size: .; d_call: .; v_call: TRBV29-1
cdr3_aa: CASNVGGTINQPQHF; cdr3_nt: TGTGCCAGCAACGTAGGGGGGACGATCAATCAGCCCCAGCATTTT; j_call: TRBJ1-5; clone_size: .; d_call: .; v_call: TRBV6-1
cdr3_aa: CATSVGGQDEQFF; cdr3_nt: TGTGCCACCAGTGTTGGGGGGCAAGATGAGCAGTTCTTC; j_call: TRBJ2-1; clone_size: many; d_call: .; v_call: TRBV24-1
cdr3_aa: CASSGGPFYGYTF; cdr3_nt: TGTGCCAGCAGTGGGGGACCCTTCTATGGCTACACCTTC; j_call: TRBJ1-2; clone_size: few; d_call: .; v_call: TRBV2
cdr3_aa: CSVSRGGAYEQYF; cdr3_nt: TGCAGCGTTTCACGCGGAGGGGCCTACGAGCAGTACTTC; j_call: TRBJ2-7; clone_size: .; d_call: .; v_call: TRBV29-1
cdr3_aa: CASSLGTGGFYNEQFF; cdr3_nt: TGTGCCAGCAGCTTAGGGACAGGGGGATTCTACAATGAGCAGTTCTTC; j_call: TRBJ2-1; clone_size: many; d_call: TRBD1; v_call: TRBV11-1
cdr3_aa: CASSPSSGGFTDTQYF; cdr3_nt: TGTGCCAGCTCACCGTCTAGCGGGGGGTTCACAGATACGCAGTATTTT; j_call: TRBJ2-3; clone_size: many; d_call: TRBD2; v_call: TRBV18
cdr3_aa: CASSLMALYGYTF; cdr3_nt: TGTGCCAGCAGCTTGATGGCGCTCTATGGCTACACCTTC; j_call: TRBJ1-2; clone_size: many; d_call: .; v_call: TRBV5-6
cdr3_aa: CSVVALAKNIQYF; cdr3_nt: TGCAGCGTTGTAGCCCTAGCCAAAAACATTCAGTACTTC; j_call: TRBJ2-4; clone_size: many; d_call: .; v_call: TRBV29-1